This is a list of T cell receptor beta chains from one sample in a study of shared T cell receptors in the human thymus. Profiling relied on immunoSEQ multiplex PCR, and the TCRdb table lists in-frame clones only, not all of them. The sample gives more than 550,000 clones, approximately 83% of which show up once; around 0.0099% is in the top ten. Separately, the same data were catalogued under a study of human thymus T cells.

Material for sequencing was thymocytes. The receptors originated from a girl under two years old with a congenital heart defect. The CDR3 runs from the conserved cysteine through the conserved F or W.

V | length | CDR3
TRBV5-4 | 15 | CASSPFKDRPYGYTF
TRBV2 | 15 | CASSECWGGPAEQYF
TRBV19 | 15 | CASSSGQSTSYEQYF
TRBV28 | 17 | CASSPLGASGDHQPQHF
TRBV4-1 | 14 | CASSPSGGNNEQFF
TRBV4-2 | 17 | CASSQGFGEGRRSPLHF
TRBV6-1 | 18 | CASSEAEPGTAQNQPQHF
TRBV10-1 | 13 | CASSENNSYEQYF
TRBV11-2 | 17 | CASSLPSRQGRLYGYTF
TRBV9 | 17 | CASSPRALAGATDTQYF
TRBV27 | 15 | CASSSSSSRGGEAFF
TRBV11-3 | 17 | CASSLNTPGLQGETQYF
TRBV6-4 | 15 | CASAATGGSYNEQFF
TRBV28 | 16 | CASTKSGTVDTGELFF
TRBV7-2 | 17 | CASSTKSWGVGSYEQYF
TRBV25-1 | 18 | CASSEYKFGLAHGNEQFF
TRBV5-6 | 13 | CASRKIGGYEQYF
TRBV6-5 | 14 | CASSFGSYNSPLHF
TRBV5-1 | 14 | CATSCGGPRNEQFF
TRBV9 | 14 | CASSETGEAGGYTF
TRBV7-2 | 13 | CASSLVYTGELFF
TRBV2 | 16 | CASSNTPTPTSYEQYF
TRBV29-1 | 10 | CSVPPRGYTF
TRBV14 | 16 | CASSQEAGVTYNEQFF
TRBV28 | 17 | CASSLHRERGNTGELFF
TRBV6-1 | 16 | CASSDREDTMNSPLHF
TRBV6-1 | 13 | CASSCLADNEQFF
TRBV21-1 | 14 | CASSRKQGSYEQYF
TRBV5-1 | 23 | CASSLEFPGQVRSGDRLYAEAFF
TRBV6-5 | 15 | CASSYSLQLNSPLHF
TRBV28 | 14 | CASSSPGANTEAFF
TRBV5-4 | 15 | CASSLGGKGVYGYTF
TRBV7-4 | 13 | CASSRRSQETQYF
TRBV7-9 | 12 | CASSGLDRGVNF
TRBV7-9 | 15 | CASSLTGAINSPLHF
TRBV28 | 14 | CASSPGSFLSPLHF
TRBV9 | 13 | CASTGEGRGEQYF
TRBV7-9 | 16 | CASRDGQGVSNYGYTF
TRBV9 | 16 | CASSEGLAGGMNTQYF
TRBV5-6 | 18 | CASSPRLQGAFNTGELFF
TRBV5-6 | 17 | CASSPATTPGRHEKLFF
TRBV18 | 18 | CASSPPNLVMETIDTQYF
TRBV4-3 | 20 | CASSQTTPRGIETYNSPLHF
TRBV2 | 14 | CASSEAPEGTEAFF
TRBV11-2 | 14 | CASSPRTGNTEAFF
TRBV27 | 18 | CASSIRKIEGEKNTEAFF
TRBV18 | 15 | CASSQTGEINQPQHF
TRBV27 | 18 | CASSLRGRRGLSTDTQYF
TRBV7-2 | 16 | CASSFGTSYSTDTQYF
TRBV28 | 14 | CASSLIPEGETQYF
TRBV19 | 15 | CASSISPDQGEKLFF
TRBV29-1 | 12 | CSAGQENTEAFF
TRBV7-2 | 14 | CASSPAGRSYEQYF
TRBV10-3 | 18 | CAISESLNLTGAGNTIYF
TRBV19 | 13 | CATQTPGAYGYTF
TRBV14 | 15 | CASSPAGTYNSPLHF
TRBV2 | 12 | CASSRDSYEQYF